This passage covers 13 T cell receptor beta chains from one sample sequenced in a study of blood T cell repertoires in COVID-19. Using immunoSEQ multiplex PCR, the repertoire was profiled, and TCRdb retains in-frame clones only, with some absent. The top ten hold 15% to 20% of the sample, which has 150,000 to 200,000 clones, more than 75% seen once. Sequenced input: peripheral blood. These receptors all come from a man aged 55 to 69 with active or convalescent COVID-19.

J is TRBJ1-2 and V is TRBV27, with 7 bases matching TRBD1. The CDR3 totals 18 residues. V was clipped by 5 bases and J by 4 bases; unmatched bases: 19. Germline V gene lookup returns CDR1 MNHEY and CDR2 SMNVEV (reference sequence). DNA of the CDR3: TGTGCCAGCAGTCCCCAAAAACCCCCGGGACAGAGGAGCTATGGCTACACCTTC. Amino acids: CASSPQKPPGQRSYGYTF.

V gene TRBV18 combines with J gene TRBJ2-2; 8 bases match TRBD1. Trimming at V came to 5 bases and at J to 0 bases, leaving 2 bases not matched to a gene. There are 15 residues in the CDR3. Looked up from germline, CDR1 is KGHSH and CDR2 is LQKENI. CDR3 sequence: CASSGDRTNTGELFF. The CDR3 coding sequence is TGTGCCAGCTCAGGGGACAGGACGAACACCGGGGAGCTGTTTTTT. Looking up the rest from reference TRBV18 and TRBJ2-2 gives the full variable domain: NAGVMQNPRHLVRRRGQEARLRCSPMKGHSHVYWYRQLPEEGLKFMVYLQKENIIDESGMPKERFSAEFPKEGPSILRIQQVVRGDSAAYFCASSGDRTNTGELFFGEGSRLTVL.

The chain links TRBV3-1 (or the pseudogene TRBV3-2) to TRBJ2-1; 12 bases line up with TRBD2. Germline V lookup: CDR1 LGHDT, CDR2 YNNKEL (reference sequence). CDR3 size: 15 residues. The J segment lost 9 bases and the V segment lost 1 base, leaving 4 bases of the junction unmatched. CDR3 nucleotide sequence: TGTGCCAGCAGCCAAGTGTCTAGCGGGGGGGGTGAGCAGTTCTTC. As protein: CASSQVSSGGGEQFF.

CDR3 residues: CASSLRAGITLSNYGYTF. The CDR3, as DNA: TGTGCCAGCAGCTTACGGGCAGGGATTACCTTAAGTAACTATGGCTACACCTTC. V and J are TRBV7-6 and TRBJ1-2; the D gene is possibly TRBD1 (5 bases). The germline gives CDR1 SGHVS, CDR2 FNYEAQ. This CDR3 has 18 amino acids. With 2 bases removed from V and 1 base from J, the gap between germline ends came to 20 bases. Filled out from reference TRBV7-6 and TRBJ1-2, the complete variable domain reads GAGVSQSPRYKVTKRGQDVALRCDPISGHVSLYWYRQALGQGPEFLTYFNYEAQQDKSGLPNDRFSAERPEGSISTLTIQRTEQRDSAMYRCASSLRAGITLSNYGYTFGSGTRLTVV.

The CDR3 sequence is CASRGDFPEKLFF. CDR3 coding DNA: TGTGCCAGCAGGGGTGACTTTCCCGAAAAACTGTTTTTT. The chain combines TRBV6-5 with TRBJ1-4, with D uncertain. The germline V gene encodes CDR1 MNHEY and CDR2 SVGAGI. CDR3 length: 13 residues. The V gene lost 6 bases and the J gene lost 8 bases, with 13 bases spanning the gap.

The chain joins TRBV7-9 to TRBJ1-1; 8 nucleotides match TRBD1. Germline CDR1 reads SEHNR; CDR2 reads FQNEAQ (reference sequence). This CDR3 is built from 11 residues. V lost 11 bases and J lost 4; bases outside the gene matches: 3. This chain's CDR3 is CAATGGTEAFF. In nucleotides, the CDR3 is TGTGCCGCAACAGGGGGCACTGAAGCTTTCTTT.

The rearrangement links TRBV5-1 to TRBJ2-6; 7 nucleotides agree with TRBD1. CDR3 size: 22 residues. V lost 4 bases, J lost 0 bases, and 22 bases stayed unmatched. Germline V lookup: CDR1 SGHRS, CDR2 YFSETQ. In DNA form, the CDR3 reads TGCGCCAGCAGCCTAAGGGACAGACCCCTCAACCAGTTATACTCTGGGGCCAACGTCCTGACTTTC. It encodes CASSLRDRPLNQLYSGANVLTF.

The chain couples TRBV18 to TRBJ1-6; TRBD1 matches 9 bases. The germline V gene encodes CDR1 KGHSH and CDR2 LQKENI. The junction had 5 bases not matched to a gene; V was cut back by 5 bases and J by 6 bases. There are 15 residues in the CDR3. Here the CDR3 DNA reads TGTGCCAGCTCAGAGGGACAGGGACCTAATTCACCCCTCCACTTT. Residues: CASSEGQGPNSPLHF.

This sequence joins TRBV11-2 and TRBJ1-4, with D possibly TRBD1 on 6 matching bases. Looked up from germline, CDR1 is SGHAT and CDR2 is FQNNGV. The CDR3 consists of 15 residues. The germline V and J ends were trimmed by 5 bases and 5 bases, with 15 bases remaining between them. The CDR3 DNA reads as TGTGCCAGCAGCACCGGACAGTGGGAGAATGAAAAACTGTTTTTT. Amino acid sequence: CASSTGQWENEKLFF. The whole variable domain, filled in from reference TRBV11-2 and TRBJ1-4, reads EAGVAQSPRYKIIEKRQSVAFWCNPISGHATLYWYQQILGQGPKLLIQFQNNGVVDDSQLPKDRFSAERLKGVDSTLKIQPAKLEDSAVYLCASSTGQWENEKLFFGSGTQLSVL.

Note on this clone: Other DNA sequences in the same sample also yield this CDR3. V usage is TRBV6-5 and J usage is TRBJ2-1; 9 bases are shared with TRBD1. Losses at the gene ends were 2 bases for V and 5 bases for J; bases not matched to a gene: 4. Germline lookup yields CDR1 MNHEY and CDR2 SVGAGI. CDR3 length: 15 residues. CDR3 DNA sequence: TGTGCCAGCAGTTACACCGGACAGGGGAACAATGAGCAGTTCTTC. This codes for CASSYTGQGNNEQFF.

The chain uses TRBV15 and TRBJ1-3, with a weak D call TRBD1 (5 bases). CDR1 and CDR2 from the germline V gene are LNHNV and YYDKDF (reference sequence). This CDR3 is 15 amino acids long. The V gene lost 3 bases and the J gene lost 3 bases, with 12 bases spanning the gap. DNA of the CDR3: TGTGCCACCAGCAGGGACACGAGCATTGGAAACACCATATATTTT. Translated: CATSRDTSIGNTIYF.

The V gene is TRBV5-4, the J gene TRBJ2-7; a weak D match, TRBD2 (5 bases). The CDR3 length is 14 residues. Trimming pared 3 bases from V and 1 base from J, leaving 11 bases between. CDR1 is SGHNT, CDR2 YYREEE, per germline (reference sequence). CDR3 region: CASSSQRSSYEQYF. CDR3 coding DNA: TGTGCCAGCAGCTCTCAGCGGTCATCCTACGAGCAGTACTTC.

V usage is TRBV4-1 and J usage is TRBJ2-7; TRBD1 aligns across 7 bases. The ends lost 4 bases at V and 3 bases at J; junction bases unmatched: 9. This CDR3 comprises 15 residues. Germline CDR1 is MGHRA and CDR2 is YSYEKL. DNA of the CDR3: TGCGCCAGCAGCCGATACAGGGGCCAGGGCTACGAGCAGTACTTC. This encodes CASSRYRGQGYEQYF.